This T cell receptor beta chain was found in a study of T cell responses to AZD1222 COVID-19 vaccine. Study-wide results and caveats: With dominance at 160-218 and 743-854, vaccine-associated CD4 TCRs spanned spike. Donors were chiefly white British, with a greater number of females, and clonal diversity was perhaps underestimated. Only a handful of people who got AZD1222 tested seropositive at baseline. Repertoires in all cases were sampled only once the peak T cell response had passed.

Points on this clone: The antigen is unknown.

The ends lost 4 bases at V and 6 bases at J; junction bases unmatched: 12. This CDR3 has 14 amino acids. The germline V gene has CDR1 GTSNPN and CDR2 SVGIG (reference sequence). Clones were read by immunoSEQ multiplex PCR, and TCRdb kept only the in-frame ones, dropping some. The table includes 150,000 to 200,000 clones, about 92% detected once. This TCR derives from an adult who received the MenACWY meningococcal vaccine as a control. The rearrangement joins TRBV30 to TRBJ2-7, with 7 bases fitting TRBD2. The sample was peripheral blood, taken 28 days after the second dose of the MenACWY control vaccine. The CDR3 sequence is CAWNNGPSGREQYF. The CDR3, as DNA: TGTGCCTGGAACAATGGGCCTAGCGGACGCGAGCAGTACTTC. The whole variable domain, filled in from reference TRBV30 and TRBJ2-7, reads SQTIHQWPATLVQPVGSPLSLECTVEGTSNPNLYWYRQAAGRGLQLLFYSVGIGQISSEVPQNLSASRPQDRQFILSSKKLLLSDSGFYLCAWNNGPSGREQYFGPGTRLTVT.